A single sample is the source of the 13 T cell receptor beta chains below, sequenced in a study of PD-1 blockade in classical Hodgkin lymphoma. Method: immunoSEQ multiplex PCR; TCRdb's copy keeps in-frame clones and lacks some. The table has approximately 24,000 clones, 85% to 90% seen once. Autologous stem cell transplantation was followed by relapse in every patient, and brentuximab vedotin exposure varied. Sequencing was performed on peripheral blood mononuclear cells (PBMCs), taken at baseline. These receptors all stem from a human donor with classical Hodgkin lymphoma.

V is TRBV19 and J is TRBJ2-3; no clear D gene. Between the trimmed V and J ends, which lost 10 bases and 6 bases, there was a span of 8 bases. Per germline, CDR1 LNHDA and CDR2 SQIVND (reference sequence). The CDR3 loop spans 10 amino acids. Written as DNA, the CDR3 is TGTGCCACTAAACGTGATACGCAGTATTTT. Its translation: CATKRDTQYF.

The J gene is TRBJ2-1, the V gene TRBV4-2; no definite D call. The germline CDR1 and CDR2 sequences are LGHNA and YNFKEQ. The CDR3 is made up of 15 amino acids. Deletions cut 0 bases from V and 7 bases from J, with 13 bases between. This CDR3 is CASSQDYFSENEQFF. The CDR3 DNA follows: TGTGCCAGCAGCCAAGATTACTTTTCTGAGAATGAGCAGTTCTTC.

The chain recombines TRBV5-1 with TRBJ2-3, with 13 bases identical to TRBD2. Per the germline V gene, CDR1 is SGHRS and CDR2 is YFSETQ. CDR3 length: 16 residues. Germline trimming cut 4 bases from V and 2 bases from J; bases unmatched to any gene: 4. The chain's CDR3 is CASSKGTSGDTDTQYF. CDR3 DNA: TGCGCCAGCAGCAAAGGGACTAGCGGGGACACAGATACGCAGTATTTT.

The chain couples TRBV7-9 to TRBJ1-2; no firm D call. V lost 2 bases to trimming and J lost 1 base, with 5 bases between them. The V gene's germline CDR1 is SEHNR and CDR2 FQNEAQ (reference sequence). This CDR3 is built from 13 residues. In nucleotides, the CDR3 is TGTGCCAGCAGCTTATCCAGTAACTATGGCTACACCTTC. Translated, it gives CASSLSSNYGYTF.

V is TRBV29-1 and J is TRBJ2-3; 15 bases fit TRBD2. Trimming at V came to 7 bases and at J to 4 bases, leaving 0 bases not matched to a gene. The CDR3 has 13 residues. Germline V gene data show CDR1 as SQVTM and CDR2 as ANQGSEA. This CDR3 is CSGTSGGADTQYF. The CDR3 coding sequence is TGCAGCGGGACTAGCGGGGGGGCAGATACGCAGTATTTT.

V usage is TRBV6-5 and J usage is TRBJ1-5; 9 positions match TRBD1. V was pared by 6 bases and J by 1 base, with 4 bases of the junction left unmatched. CDR1 MNHEY and CDR2 SVGAGI come from the germline V gene. CDR3 length equals 15 residues. CDR3 sequence reads: CASRKGQGSNQPQHF. The DNA for the CDR3 is TGTGCCAGCAGAAAGGGACAGGGCAGCAATCAGCCCCAGCATTTT.

This rearrangement joins TRBV21-1 to TRBJ1-2; the table's TRBD1 call for D was not verified on the DNA. TRBV21-1 corresponds to a pseudogene. CDR3 length: 18 residues. DNA of the CDR3: TGTGCCAGCAGCAAAGGTTGGCAGGGGCTATTATGCAACTATGGCTACACCTTC. Protein: CASSKGWQGLLCNYGYTF.

The chain combines TRBV5-1 with TRBJ2-1; 7 bases align to TRBD1. This CDR3 is 15 amino acids long. The germline V gene has CDR1 SGHRS and CDR2 YFSETQ. V dropped 5 bases and J dropped 0; count of bases not matched to a gene: 5. Here the CDR3 reads CASSSSGGSYNEQFF. The CDR3 DNA reads as TGCGCCAGCAGTTCGTCAGGGGGCTCCTACAATGAGCAGTTCTTC. Variable domain in full (rest from reference TRBV5-1 and TRBJ2-1): KAGVTQTPRYLIKTRGQQVTLSCSPISGHRSVSWYQQTPGQGLQFLFEYFSETQRNKGNFPGRFSGRQFSNSRSEMNVSTLELGDSALYLCASSSSGGSYNEQFFGPGTRLTVL.

The J gene is TRBJ1-1, the V gene TRBV5-1, with unresolved D. This CDR3 contains 15 residues. Deletions cut 1 base from V and 3 bases from J, with 13 bases between. Germline V CDR1 and CDR2: SGHRS, YFSETQ. The CDR3 reads CASSLNVLGDTEAFF. The CDR3 nucleotides are TGCGCCAGCAGCTTGAACGTACTTGGGGACACTGAAGCTTTCTTT.

This chain joins TRBV6-4 and TRBJ2-3; TRBD2 matches at 11 bases. This CDR3 has 16 amino acids. Germline lookup yields CDR1 MRHNA and CDR2 SNTAGT. The V segment lost 6 bases and the J segment 1 base; nucleotides outside the gene matches: 6. The CDR3 DNA reads TGTGCCAGCAGCACTAGCGGGGGTACGGGCACAGATACGCAGTATTTT. It specifies CASSTSGGTGTDTQYF.

This rearrangement joins TRBV12-1 to TRBJ1-5. TRBV12-1 is a pseudogene locus. This CDR3 has 15 amino acids. In nucleotides, the CDR3 is TGTGCCGGCTCCACCGGGACCATACCCAATCAGCCCCAGCATTTT. Residues: CAGSTGTIPNQPQHF.

The chain carries TRBV18 and TRBJ1-2; D remains ambiguous. Trimming removed 6 bases at V and 6 bases at J, with 20 bases between. This CDR3 spans 15 amino acids. Germline V CDR1 and CDR2: KGHSH, LQKENI. The CDR3 loop reads CASSLNGGSVDGYTF. The DNA for the CDR3 is TGTGCCAGCTCTTTAAACGGAGGCTCTGTGGATGGCTACACCTTC.

The table lists this clone with a count of one. This chain connects TRBV7-6 to TRBJ2-2, with TRBD1 as a possible D gene (5 bases). The CDR3 runs to 16 residues. Trimming took 4 bases from V and 4 from J, leaving 16 bases between them. Germline values: CDR1 SGHVS, CDR2 FNYEAQ. The CDR3 spells CASSSLAARGTGELFF. In DNA, the CDR3 is TGTGCCAGCAGCTCCTTAGCTGCTAGGGGCACCGGGGAGCTGTTTTTT.